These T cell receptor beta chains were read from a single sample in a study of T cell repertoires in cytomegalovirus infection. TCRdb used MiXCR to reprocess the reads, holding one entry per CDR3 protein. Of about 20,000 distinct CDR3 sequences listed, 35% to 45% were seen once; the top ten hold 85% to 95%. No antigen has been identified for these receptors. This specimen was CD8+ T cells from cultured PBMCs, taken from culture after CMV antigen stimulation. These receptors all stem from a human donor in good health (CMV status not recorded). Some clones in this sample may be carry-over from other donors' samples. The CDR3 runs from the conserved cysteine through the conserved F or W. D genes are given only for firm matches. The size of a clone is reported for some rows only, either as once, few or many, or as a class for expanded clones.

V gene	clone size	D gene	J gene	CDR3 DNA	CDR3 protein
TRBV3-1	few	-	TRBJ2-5	TGTGCCAGCAGCCAAGATTTCGAGGGCTTCGCGGGGTGGTACCAAGAGACCCAGTACTTC	CASSQDFEGFAGWYQETQYF
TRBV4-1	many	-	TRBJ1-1	TGCGCCAGCAGCCCAGGGGCGGGAACAACTGAAGCTTTCTTT	CASSPGAGTTEAFF
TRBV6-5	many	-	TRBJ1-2	TGTGCCAGCAGTTACGCGGGGGCCCACTATGGCTACACCTTC	CASSYAGAHYGYTF
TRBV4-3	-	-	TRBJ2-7	TGCGCCAGCAGCCAAGACCCAGCCGGAGCCTACGAGCAGTACTTC	CASSQDPAGAYEQYF
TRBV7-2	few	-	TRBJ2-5	TGTGCCAGCAGCCGGGGGGCCAGGGGAGAGACCCAGTACTTC	CASSRGARGETQYF
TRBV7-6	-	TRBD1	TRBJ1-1	TGTGCCAGCAGCCCTCGGGACAGGGGGCTATTCGGTGAAGCTTTCTTT	CASSPRDRGLFGEAFF
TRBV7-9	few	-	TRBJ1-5	TGTGCCAGTACCCGTGGGGGTAGCAATCAGCCCCAGCATTTT	CASTRGGSNQPQHF
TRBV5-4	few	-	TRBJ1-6	TGTGCCAGCAGCTCGGCCCCCCTTTCGGAGGGTTCACCCCTCCACTTT	CASSSAPLSEGSPLHF
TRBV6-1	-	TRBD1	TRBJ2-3	TGTGCCAGCAGTGAATTTGACAGGGTATCAACAGATACGCAGTATTTT	CASSEFDRVSTDTQYF
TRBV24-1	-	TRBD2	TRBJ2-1	TGTGCCACCAGTGATTTCGGGGGGACCACGTACAATGAGCAGTTCTTC	CATSDFGGTTYNEQFF
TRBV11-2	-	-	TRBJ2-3	TGTGCCAGCAGCCCAGGGAGGGGGGCTAGCACAGATACGCAGTATTTT	CASSPGRGASTDTQYF